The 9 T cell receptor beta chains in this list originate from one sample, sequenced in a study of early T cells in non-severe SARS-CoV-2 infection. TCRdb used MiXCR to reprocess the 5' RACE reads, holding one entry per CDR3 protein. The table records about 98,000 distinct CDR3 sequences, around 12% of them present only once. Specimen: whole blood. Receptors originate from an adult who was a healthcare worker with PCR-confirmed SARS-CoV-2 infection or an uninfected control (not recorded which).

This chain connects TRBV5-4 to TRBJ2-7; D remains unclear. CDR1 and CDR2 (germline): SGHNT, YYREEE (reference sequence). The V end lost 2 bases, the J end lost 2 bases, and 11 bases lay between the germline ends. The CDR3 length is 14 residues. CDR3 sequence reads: CASSLGRPPYEQYF. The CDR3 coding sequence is TGTGCCAGCAGCTTAGGGCGTCCCCCCTACGAGCAGTACTTC.

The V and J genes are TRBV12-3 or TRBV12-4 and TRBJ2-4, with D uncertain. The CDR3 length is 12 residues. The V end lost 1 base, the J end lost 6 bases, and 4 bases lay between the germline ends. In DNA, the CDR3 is TGTGCCAGCAGTTTAGAACGAAACATTCAGTACTTC. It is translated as CASSLERNIQYF.

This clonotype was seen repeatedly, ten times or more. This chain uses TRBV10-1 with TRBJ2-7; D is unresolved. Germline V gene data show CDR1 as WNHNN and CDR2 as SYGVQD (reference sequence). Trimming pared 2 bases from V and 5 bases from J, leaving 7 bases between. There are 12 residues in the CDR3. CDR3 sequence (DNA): TGCGCCAGCAGTGAGCCTGGACACGAGCAGTACTTC. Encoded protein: CASSEPGHEQYF.

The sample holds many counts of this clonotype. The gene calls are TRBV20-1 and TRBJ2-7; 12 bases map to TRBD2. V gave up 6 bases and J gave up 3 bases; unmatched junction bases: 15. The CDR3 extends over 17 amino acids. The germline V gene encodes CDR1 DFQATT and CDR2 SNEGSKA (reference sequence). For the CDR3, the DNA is TGCAGTGCCCGCCGGACTAGCGGGACCAATTTGGACTACGAGCAGTACTTC. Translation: CSARRTSGTNLDYEQYF.

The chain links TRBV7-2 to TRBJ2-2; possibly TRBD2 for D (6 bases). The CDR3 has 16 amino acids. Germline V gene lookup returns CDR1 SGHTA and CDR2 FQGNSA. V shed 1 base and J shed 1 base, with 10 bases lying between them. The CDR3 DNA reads TGTGCCAGCAGCTTAGATGTTAGCGGGAACACCGGGGAGCTGTTTTTT. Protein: CASSLDVSGNTGELFF.

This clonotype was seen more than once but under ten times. CDR3 loop: CASSYQRGKGEYF. CDR3 nucleotide sequence: TGTGCCAGCAGTTACCAGCGGGGGAAGGGGGAGTACTTC. The rearrangement joins TRBV6-5 to TRBJ2-7; the match to TRBD2 covers 8 bases. Germline trimming cut 2 bases from V and 11 bases from J; bases unmatched to any gene: 8. The CDR3 length is 13 residues. CDR1 and CDR2 from the germline V gene are MNHEY and SVGAGI.

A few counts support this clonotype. CDR3 amino acids: CASRLDRGPGELFF. CDR3 DNA sequence: TGCGCCAGCAGACTTGACAGGGGCCCCGGGGAGCTGTTTTTT. The genes are TRBV5-1 and TRBJ2-2; TRBD1 matches at 8 bases. V lost 5 bases and J lost 6; bases outside the gene matches: 6. The germline V gene has CDR1 SGHRS and CDR2 YFSETQ. The CDR3 runs 14 residues.

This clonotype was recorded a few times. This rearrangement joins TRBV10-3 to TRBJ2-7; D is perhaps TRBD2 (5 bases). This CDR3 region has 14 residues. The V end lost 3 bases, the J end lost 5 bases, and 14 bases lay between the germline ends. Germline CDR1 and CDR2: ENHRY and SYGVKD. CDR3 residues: CAISDRGRANEQYF. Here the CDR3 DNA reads TGTGCCATCAGTGACCGAGGGCGGGCTAACGAGCAGTACTTC.

CDR3 DNA: TGTGCCAGCAGCTTAGGGACCGACTACAATGAGCAGTTCTTC. Encoded protein: CASSLGTDYNEQFF. The chain joins TRBV7-9 to TRBJ2-1, with no clear D. Germline CDR1 SEHNR, CDR2 FQNEAQ (reference sequence). Trimming removed 1 base at V and 3 bases at J, with 7 bases between. The CDR3 totals 14 residues.